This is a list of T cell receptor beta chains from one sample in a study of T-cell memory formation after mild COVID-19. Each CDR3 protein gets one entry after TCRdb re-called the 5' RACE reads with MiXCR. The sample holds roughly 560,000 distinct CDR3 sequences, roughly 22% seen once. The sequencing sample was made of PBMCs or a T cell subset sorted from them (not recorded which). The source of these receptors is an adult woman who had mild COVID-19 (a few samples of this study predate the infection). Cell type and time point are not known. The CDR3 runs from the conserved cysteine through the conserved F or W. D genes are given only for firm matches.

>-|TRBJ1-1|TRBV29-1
CSVEAGQNTEAFF
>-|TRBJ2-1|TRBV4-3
CASSRKHVGPYEQFF
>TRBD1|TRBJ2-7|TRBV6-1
CASSATGDGGYEQYF
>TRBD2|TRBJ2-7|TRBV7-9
CASSLSGGIYEQYF
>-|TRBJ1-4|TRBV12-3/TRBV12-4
CASSLMRVEKLFF
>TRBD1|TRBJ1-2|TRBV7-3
CASSPLPGQGHLYTF
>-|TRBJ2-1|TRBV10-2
CASSEFPGPSYNEQFF
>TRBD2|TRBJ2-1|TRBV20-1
CSARDRLAGSYNEQFF
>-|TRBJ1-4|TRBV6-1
CASSQGHVLANEKLFF
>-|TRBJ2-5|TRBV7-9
CASRGQPASTQYF
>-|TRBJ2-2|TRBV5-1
CASSYTGSGELFF
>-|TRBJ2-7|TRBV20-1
CSAGPRGISTYEQYF
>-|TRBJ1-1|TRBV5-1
CASSLGQSVTEAFF
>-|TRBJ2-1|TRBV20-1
CSARANSYYEQFF
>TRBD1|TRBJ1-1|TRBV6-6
CASIITGGRTEAFF
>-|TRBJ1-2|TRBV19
CASSIRTTNYGYTF
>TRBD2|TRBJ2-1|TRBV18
CASSPPGLAGGRYNEQFF
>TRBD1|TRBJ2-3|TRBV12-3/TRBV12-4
CASINRDRVFSDTQYF
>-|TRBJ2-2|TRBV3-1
CASARPGRNTGELFF
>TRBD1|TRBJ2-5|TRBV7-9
CASSTSPRGQETQYF
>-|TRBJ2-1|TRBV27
CASSWGTGLVNEQFF
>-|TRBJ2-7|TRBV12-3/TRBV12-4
CASSQDSTSYEQYF
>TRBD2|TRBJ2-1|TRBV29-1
CSVEGTSGRSPSYNEQFF
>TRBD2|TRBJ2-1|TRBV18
CASSPPGLAGGRHNEQFF
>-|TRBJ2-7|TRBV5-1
CASSLSGGPPGYEQYF
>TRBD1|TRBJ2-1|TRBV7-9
CASGSQGTEQFF
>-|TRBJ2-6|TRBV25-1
CASSVGDSGANVLTF
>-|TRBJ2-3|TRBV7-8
CASSFGITDTQYF
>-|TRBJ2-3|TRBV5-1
CASSFSTDTQYF
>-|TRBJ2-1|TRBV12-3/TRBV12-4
CASSFGRGWVNEQFF
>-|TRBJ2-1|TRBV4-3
CASSTSQLAGSEIF
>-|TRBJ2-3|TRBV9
CASSPWTLQSTDTQYF
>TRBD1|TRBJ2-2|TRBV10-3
CAISEQGRTGELFF
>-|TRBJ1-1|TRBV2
CATRADRNTEAFF
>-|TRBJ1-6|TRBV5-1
CASSLVGGNSPLHF
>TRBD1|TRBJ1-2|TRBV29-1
CSVRTGPTLYGYTF
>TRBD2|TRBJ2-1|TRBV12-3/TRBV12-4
CASSGTSGRGSSYNEQFF
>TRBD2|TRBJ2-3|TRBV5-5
CASSPTSGAPDTQYF
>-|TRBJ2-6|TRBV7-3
CASSLRSGSGANVLTF
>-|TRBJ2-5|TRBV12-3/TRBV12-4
CASGVRGGGTETQYF
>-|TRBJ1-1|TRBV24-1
CATSDSWSMNTEAFF
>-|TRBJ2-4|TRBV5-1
CASSPDLAKNIQYF
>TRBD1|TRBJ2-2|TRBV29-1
CSGLQGDTGELFF
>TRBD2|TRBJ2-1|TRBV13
CASKAGLAGVNEQFF
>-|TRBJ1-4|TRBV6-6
CASSYSPGHVNEKLFF
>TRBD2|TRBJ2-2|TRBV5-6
CASSLGLADITGELFF
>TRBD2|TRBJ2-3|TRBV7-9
CASSFVSGGTDTQYF
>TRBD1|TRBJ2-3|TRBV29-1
CSVAGQGTDTQYF
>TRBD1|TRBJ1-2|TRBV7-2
CASSLKAGGYGYTF
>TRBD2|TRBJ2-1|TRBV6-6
CASSSLAGGDNEQFF
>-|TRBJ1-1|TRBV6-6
CASDRKRMNTEAFF
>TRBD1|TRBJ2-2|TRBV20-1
CSERDIGQGSTGELFF
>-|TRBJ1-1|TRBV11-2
CASSFAWDTEAFF
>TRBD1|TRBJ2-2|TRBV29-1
CSVARGLGGELFF
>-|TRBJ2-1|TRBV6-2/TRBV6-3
CASSWTGVANEQFF
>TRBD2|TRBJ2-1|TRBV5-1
CASSLGSGGDFNEQFF
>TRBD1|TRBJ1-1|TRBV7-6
CASSFRTGRGFTEAFF
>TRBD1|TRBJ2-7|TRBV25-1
CASSDKQGAAAYEQYF